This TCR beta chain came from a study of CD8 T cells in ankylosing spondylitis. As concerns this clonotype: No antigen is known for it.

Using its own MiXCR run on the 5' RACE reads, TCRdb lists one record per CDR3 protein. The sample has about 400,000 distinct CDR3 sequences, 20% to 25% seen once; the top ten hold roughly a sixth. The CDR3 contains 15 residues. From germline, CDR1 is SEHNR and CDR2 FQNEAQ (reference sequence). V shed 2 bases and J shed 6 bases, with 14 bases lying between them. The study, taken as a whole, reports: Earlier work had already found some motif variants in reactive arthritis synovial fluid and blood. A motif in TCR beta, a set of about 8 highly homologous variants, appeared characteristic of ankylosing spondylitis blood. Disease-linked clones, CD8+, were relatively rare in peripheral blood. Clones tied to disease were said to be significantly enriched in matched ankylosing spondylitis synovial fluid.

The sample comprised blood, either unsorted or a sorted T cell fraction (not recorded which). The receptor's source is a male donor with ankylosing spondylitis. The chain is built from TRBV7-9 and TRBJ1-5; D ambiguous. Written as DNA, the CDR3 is TGTGCCAGCAGCTTATCCCCCCACTACGGTCAGCCCCAGCATTTT. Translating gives CASSLSPHYGQPQHF. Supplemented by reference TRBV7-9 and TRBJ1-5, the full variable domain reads DTGVSQNPRHKITKRGQNVTFRCDPISEHNRLYWYRQTLGQGPEFLTYFQNEAQLEKSRLLSDRFSAERPKGSFSTLEIQRTEQGDSAMYLCASSLSPHYGQPQHFGDGTRLSIL.